This TCR beta chain emerged from a study of cytomegalovirus exposure and HLA in healthy donors. There are 14 residues in the CDR3. Trimming shortened V by 6 bases and J by 0 bases, and 9 bases separated the two germline ends. Germline loops: CDR1 LGHNA, CDR2 YNFKEQ. As to this clone: The antigen remains unidentified.

Study-wide results and caveats: The dataset shows that most TCR sequences were rare, while some public TCRs occurred in many donors. The authors excluded some V segments, including TRBV6-2 and TRBV6-3, as indistinguishable.

The PCR employed 60 Vbeta primers together with 13 Jbeta primers. Clones were read by immunoSEQ multiplex PCR, and TCRdb kept only the in-frame ones, dropping some. This sample has under 200,000 clones; 82% occur once, and the top ten carry more than 0.5%. This sequence originates from a woman in her 50s in good health and CMV-seronegative. The gene calls are TRBV4-2 and TRBJ1-5, with D hard to call. The sample consisted of PBMCs. The CDR3 region is CASRGTDSNQPQHF. The DNA of the CDR3 is TGTGCCAGCAGAGGAACAGATAGCAATCAGCCCCAGCATTTT.